This TCR beta chain was identified in a study of human T cells and chemical hapten exposure. This clonotype was seen ten or more times. Stated time point: pre-sensitization, week 0. The treatment: therapeutic diphenylcyclopropenone sensitization with weekly scalp DPC. Germline V gene data show CDR1 as LGHDT and CDR2 as YNNKEL (reference sequence). The CDR3 is 13 residues long. Between the trimmed V and J ends, which lost 0 bases and 2 bases, there was a span of 5 bases. Via MiXCR, TCRdb re-called the RACE reads, giving one row per CDR3 protein. The sample has tens of thousands of distinct CDR3 sequences, 6.5% to 8.5% seen once; the top ten hold around 1.6%.

This sequence originates from a woman between 25 and 40 years old with alopecia areata. Some clones in this sample may be carry-over from other donors' samples. The genes are TRBV3-1 and TRBJ2-7; D gene unclear. The specimen was whole blood, collected in connection with sensitization to the hapten diphenylcyclopropenone (DPC). In DNA, the CDR3 is TGTGCCAGCAGCCAAGATTTTCCCTACGAGCAGTACTTC. This sequence encodes CASSQDFPYEQYF.